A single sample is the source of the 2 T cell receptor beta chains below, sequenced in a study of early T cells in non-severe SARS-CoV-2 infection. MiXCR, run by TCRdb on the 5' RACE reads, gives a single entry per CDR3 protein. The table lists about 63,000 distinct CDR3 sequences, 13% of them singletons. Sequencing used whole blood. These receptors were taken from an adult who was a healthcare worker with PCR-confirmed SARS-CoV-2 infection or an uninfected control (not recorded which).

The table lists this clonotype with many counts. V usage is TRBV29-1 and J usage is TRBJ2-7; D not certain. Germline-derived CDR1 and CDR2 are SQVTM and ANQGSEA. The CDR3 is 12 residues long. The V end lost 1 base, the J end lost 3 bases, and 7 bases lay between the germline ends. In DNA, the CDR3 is TGCAGCGTTGAAGCATGGGACTACGAGCAGTACTTC. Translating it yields CSVEAWDYEQYF.

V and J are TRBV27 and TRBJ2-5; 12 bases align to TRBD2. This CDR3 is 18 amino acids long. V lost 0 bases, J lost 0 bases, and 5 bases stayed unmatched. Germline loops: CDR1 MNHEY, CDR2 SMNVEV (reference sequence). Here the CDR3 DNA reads TGTGCCAGCAGTTTATCGTGGTGGACTAGCGGGGACCAAGAGACCCAGTACTTC. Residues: CASSLSWWTSGDQETQYF.